The sequence of this TCR beta chain was determined in a study of T cells expressing NK-cell markers. Following a re-call of the 5' RACE reads, TCRdb has one entry per CDR3 protein and lacks DNA. Here the sample table reports 500,000 to 600,000 distinct CDR3 sequences. Germline values: CDR1 SGHRS, CDR2 YFSETQ. The CDR3 has 15 residues. This clonotype was obtained from a young man in good health. Sequenced sample: blood T cells: a sorted CD56 or NKG2C T cell subset, CD4+ or CD8+ T cells, or bulk PBMC T cells (not recorded which). The chain uses TRBV5-1 and TRBJ2-7; checking the TCRdb D call of TRBD2 is not possible without DNA. CDR3 in amino acids: CASSPAGLVVYEQYF.